The rows below give T cell receptor beta chains drawn from one sample of a study of blood T cell repertoires in COVID-19. Sequencing was performed with immunoSEQ multiplex PCR; in TCRdb, only in-frame clones are kept and a portion is missing. The table includes about 260,000 clones, approximately 91% detected once. The source material was peripheral blood. These receptors came from a human donor in a cohort sampled during active COVID-19. Both conserved end residues are part of each CDR3. A D gene is named only where the DNA matches it firmly.

CDR3aa: CASSSTVNTEAFF; v_gene: TRBV12-3/TRBV12-4; d_gene: -
CDR3aa: CAFETGSDGYTF; v_gene: TRBV30; d_gene: TRBD1
CDR3aa: CASSQGLEETQYF; v_gene: TRBV4-2; d_gene: -
CDR3aa: CATSLEGGLSYNEQFF; v_gene: TRBV15; d_gene: -
CDR3aa: CASSSWADQPQHF; v_gene: TRBV6-2/TRBV6-3; d_gene: -
CDR3aa: CASSLAATSNTEAFF; v_gene: TRBV5-1; d_gene: -
CDR3aa: CASSLSRSGNTIYF; v_gene: TRBV27; d_gene: -
CDR3aa: CAWSDEEQYF; v_gene: TRBV30; d_gene: -
CDR3aa: CAWSVDRGNGNTIYF; v_gene: TRBV30; d_gene: TRBD1
CDR3aa: CASSYREDYEQYF; v_gene: TRBV6-5; d_gene: -
CDR3aa: CASSYGTGHYEQYF; v_gene: TRBV6-5; d_gene: -
CDR3aa: CASSLTASGNHEQYF; v_gene: TRBV7-3; d_gene: TRBD2
CDR3aa: CASSENTEAFF; v_gene: TRBV2; d_gene: -
CDR3aa: CASSHLGQLNTEAFF; v_gene: TRBV3-1/TRBV3-2; d_gene: -
CDR3aa: CASSLLNYGYTF; v_gene: TRBV4-2; d_gene: -
CDR3aa: CASSLEPSPYNEQFF; v_gene: TRBV5-1; d_gene: -
CDR3aa: CARSGGRENTEAFF; v_gene: TRBV12-5; d_gene: TRBD1
CDR3aa: CASSGGQFTEAFF; v_gene: TRBV2; d_gene: TRBD1
CDR3aa: CASSHYTSTGDYGYTF; v_gene: TRBV6-6; d_gene: TRBD1
CDR3aa: CASSLGYSSSVSYEQYF; v_gene: TRBV13; d_gene: -
CDR3aa: CASSPGQGGYTF; v_gene: TRBV6-2/TRBV6-3; d_gene: TRBD1
CDR3aa: CASSPGTGSTDTQYF; v_gene: TRBV18; d_gene: TRBD1
CDR3aa: CASSTGGATEAFF; v_gene: TRBV5-1; d_gene: -
CDR3aa: CASRVTGEQPQHF; v_gene: TRBV2; d_gene: TRBD1
CDR3aa: CARGLHNSPLHF; v_gene: TRBV2; d_gene: -
CDR3aa: CASSFHSGGSDEQFF; v_gene: TRBV5-1; d_gene: TRBD2
CDR3aa: CASSKTRAYEQYF; v_gene: TRBV5-1; d_gene: -
CDR3aa: CASSFLQGPGEKLFF; v_gene: TRBV6-5; d_gene: -
CDR3aa: CASSYGGQATEQYF; v_gene: TRBV7-7; d_gene: TRBD1
CDR3aa: CASSLDFSSGEQFF; v_gene: TRBV3-1/TRBV3-2; d_gene: -
CDR3aa: CASSKKRTSEISYNEQFF; v_gene: TRBV21-1; d_gene: -
CDR3aa: CASSLGRTEAFF; v_gene: TRBV5-6; d_gene: -
CDR3aa: CASSKRPGGRNTEAFF; v_gene: TRBV21-1; d_gene: -
CDR3aa: CASSQDSPLAGVYEQYF; v_gene: TRBV4-3; d_gene: TRBD2
CDR3aa: CASSLVTENYGYTF; v_gene: TRBV7-9; d_gene: -
CDR3aa: CASNSGTGWDEQYF; v_gene: TRBV28; d_gene: TRBD1
CDR3aa: CASSQGLALEEQYF; v_gene: TRBV5-4; d_gene: TRBD2
CDR3aa: CSGKLRLAGSEETQYF; v_gene: TRBV29-1; d_gene: TRBD2
CDR3aa: CAIRGGGTGGETQYF; v_gene: TRBV10-3; d_gene: TRBD1
CDR3aa: CASSESTLAGGGSTDTQYF; v_gene: TRBV10-1; d_gene: TRBD2
CDR3aa: CAISGQGSSYNSPLHF; v_gene: TRBV10-3; d_gene: TRBD1
CDR3aa: CASSYSWARRGTEAFF; v_gene: TRBV6-5; d_gene: -
CDR3aa: CASSVAGVMNTEAFF; v_gene: TRBV25-1; d_gene: -
CDR3aa: CASSLRQGKNIQYF; v_gene: TRBV7-9; d_gene: TRBD1
CDR3aa: CATRPRGQETQYF; v_gene: TRBV24-1; d_gene: -
CDR3aa: CASSSGLPATQYF; v_gene: TRBV7-2; d_gene: -
CDR3aa: CATSRDSGGHRNYGYTF; v_gene: TRBV15; d_gene: -
CDR3aa: CASSLPLLRGEETQYF; v_gene: TRBV7-2; d_gene: -
CDR3aa: CASSLIRGSYNEQFF; v_gene: TRBV11-2; d_gene: -
CDR3aa: CASSPSRRGTEAFF; v_gene: TRBV28; d_gene: -
CDR3aa: CASSQDRSGIQYF; v_gene: TRBV3-1/TRBV3-2; d_gene: -
CDR3aa: CASRWDRGPYEQYF; v_gene: TRBV6-5; d_gene: TRBD1
CDR3aa: CASSRWGGSNQPQHF; v_gene: TRBV18; d_gene: -
CDR3aa: CASSLARGSGETQYF; v_gene: TRBV7-9; d_gene: -